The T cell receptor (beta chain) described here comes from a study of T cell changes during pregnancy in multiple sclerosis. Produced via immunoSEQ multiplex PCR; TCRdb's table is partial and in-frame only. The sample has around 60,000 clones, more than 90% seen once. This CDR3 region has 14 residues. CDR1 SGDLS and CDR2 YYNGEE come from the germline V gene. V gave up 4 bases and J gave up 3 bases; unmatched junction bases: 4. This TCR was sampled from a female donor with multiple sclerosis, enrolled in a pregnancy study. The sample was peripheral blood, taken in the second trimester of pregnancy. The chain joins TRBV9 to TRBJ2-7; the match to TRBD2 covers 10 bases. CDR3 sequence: CASSLSGGDYEQYF. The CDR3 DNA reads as TGTGCCAGCAGCCTCAGCGGGGGGGACTACGAGCAGTACTTC.